The 16 T cell receptor beta chains listed next were all sequenced from one sample in a study of blood T cell repertoires in COVID-19. Libraries were prepared by immunoSEQ multiplex PCR; TCRdb keeps only in-frame clonotypes and omits some of them. The sample shows 220,000 or so clones, about 88% of them seen only once. The sequenced sample was peripheral blood. These receptors were collected from a woman aged 45-59 years with COVID-19, enrolled during active disease.

CDR3 sequence (DNA): TGTGCCAGCAGTTACCGGGGGTCCTACGAGCAGTACTTC. Protein sequence: CASSYRGSYEQYF. The V gene is TRBV6-5, the J gene TRBJ2-7, with D maybe TRBD2 (6 bases). The V gene's germline CDR1 is MNHEY and CDR2 SVGAGI. Trimming took 2 bases from V and 1 from J, leaving 6 bases between them. This CDR3 is built from 13 residues.

The rearrangement uses TRBV11-3 and TRBJ1-1, with 8 bases fitting TRBD1. Germline assignment: CDR1 SGHNT and CDR2 YENEEA. The CDR3 length is 13 residues. V was pared by 7 bases and J by 5 bases, with 6 bases of the junction left unmatched. This chain's CDR3 is CASTLRGLTEAFF. The CDR3, as DNA: TGTGCCAGCACCCTCAGGGGGCTGACTGAAGCTTTCTTT. The whole variable domain, filled in from reference TRBV11-3 and TRBJ1-1, reads EAGVVQSPRYKIIEKKQPVAFWCNPISGHNTLYWYLQNLGQGPELLIRYENEEAVDDSQLPKDRFSAERLKGVDSTLKIQPAELGDSAVYLCASTLRGLTEAFFGQGTRLTVV.

The chain uses TRBV5-1 and TRBJ2-1, with TRBD1 matching 7 bases. V shed 5 bases and J 7 bases; nucleotides not matched to a gene: 12. The CDR3 extends over 15 amino acids. Looked up from germline, CDR1 is SGHRS and CDR2 is YFSETQ. CDR3 loop: CASSIVDRPRNEQFF. The DNA for the CDR3 is TGCGCCAGCAGTATTGTGGACAGGCCAAGGAATGAGCAGTTCTTC. Looking up the rest from reference TRBV5-1 and TRBJ2-1 gives the full variable domain: KAGVTQTPRYLIKTRGQQVTLSCSPISGHRSVSWYQQTPGQGLQFLFEYFSETQRNKGNFPGRFSGRQFSNSRSEMNVSTLELGDSALYLCASSIVDRPRNEQFFGPGTRLTVL.

This clone was seen once. The rearrangement uses TRBV28 and TRBJ2-1; 10 bases align to TRBD1. This CDR3 comprises 17 residues. V lost 6 bases and J lost 9; bases outside the gene matches: 17. Germline V gives CDR1 MDHEN, CDR2 SYDVKM. DNA of the CDR3: TGTGCCAGCAGCCGACACCTCGACAGGGGGCGGGAGGCTGAGCAGTTCTTC. Its translation is CASSRHLDRGREAEQFF.

V usage is TRBV11-2 and J usage is TRBJ1-1; no definite D call. The length of the CDR3 is 13 residues. V was pared by 2 bases and J by 8 bases, with 12 bases between. In germline, CDR1 is SGHAT, CDR2 FQNNGV. CDR3: CASSLTAGREAFF. The CDR3 DNA reads TGTGCCAGCAGCTTAACGGCGGGGAGAGAAGCTTTCTTT.

The CDR3 sequence: CATQGATNEKLFF. The CDR3, as DNA: TGTGCCACACAGGGTGCCACTAATGAAAAACTGTTTTTT. The chain has TRBV10-3 and TRBJ1-4; TRBD1 is a possible D gene (6 bases). Germline V gene sequence: CDR1 ENHRY, CDR2 SYGVKD. This CDR3 region has 13 residues. V was shortened by 10 bases and J by 2 bases, with 11 bases between the two germline ends.

This clone appeared a few times. The V and J genes are TRBV7-2 and TRBJ2-3, with 12 bases lining up with TRBD2. The CDR3 length is 17 residues. Germline V CDR1 and CDR2: SGHTA, FQGNSA. The trim removed 4 bases at V and 1 base at J, leaving 6 bases unmatched. In nucleotides, the CDR3 is TGTGCCAGCAGCTCGCTCCGGACTAGCGGGGGCACAGATACGCAGTATTTT. It translates to CASSSLRTSGGTDTQYF.

CDR3 protein: CASSLAGGMGQPQHF. The CDR3 coding sequence is TGCGCCAGCAGCTTGGCCGGGGGGATGGGGCAGCCCCAGCATTTT. The chain joins TRBV5-1 to TRBJ1-5; a weak D match, TRBD1 (5 bases). V lost 0 bases and J lost 7, with 14 bases in between. CDR1 and CDR2 (germline): SGHRS, YFSETQ. There are 15 residues in the CDR3.

This clone was found once. The J gene is TRBJ1-1, the V gene TRBV29-1; 7 nucleotides line up with TRBD1. The V gene end was trimmed by 7 bases and the J gene end by 5 bases; junction bases not matched to a gene: 13. The CDR3 has 14 amino acids. Germline CDR1 and CDR2: SQVTM and ANQGSEA. The CDR3 DNA is TGCAGCGCTCACCATTCAGGGGGGTGGACTGAAGCTTTCTTT. Translation gives CSAHHSGGWTEAFF.

The chain is built from TRBV7-3 and TRBJ2-3, with 8 bases identical to TRBD1. Trimming cost V 4 bases and J 3 bases; bases outside gene matches: 3. Germline V gene data show CDR1 as SGHTA and CDR2 as FQGTGA. The CDR3 runs to 14 residues. CDR3 loop: CASSYTGGTDTQYF. CDR3 bases: TGTGCCAGCAGCTACACAGGGGGAACAGATACGCAGTATTTT.

This clone is categorized as medium-sized. The rearrangement links TRBV5-6 to TRBJ1-4; 7 nucleotides line up with TRBD1. In germline, CDR1 is SGHDT, CDR2 YYEEEE. Germline trimming cut 3 bases from V and 7 bases from J; bases unmatched to any gene: 9. The CDR3 runs to 15 residues. CDR3 DNA sequence: TGTGCCAGCAGCTCACTTACAGGGGACACTGAAAAACTGTTTTTT. Translation gives CASSSLTGDTEKLFF.

The gene calls are TRBV6-2 or TRBV6-3 and TRBJ1-6; 7 nucleotides match TRBD1. V was pared by 5 bases and J by 9 bases, with 4 bases of the junction left unmatched. This CDR3 contains 13 residues. Per germline, CDR1 MNHEY and CDR2 SVGEGT. The CDR3 DNA sequence: TGTGCCAGCAGTGACAGGGTACGTTCACCCCTCCACTTT. This translates into CASSDRVRSPLHF.

J is TRBJ2-2 and V is TRBV20-1; no clear D gene. The V end lost 3 bases, the J end lost 9 bases, and 14 bases lay between the germline ends. The germline gives CDR1 DFQATT, CDR2 SNEGSKA (reference sequence). The CDR3 length is 13 residues. Written as DNA, the CDR3 is TGCAGTGCTAGTCACCGGTCTGACAGGGAGCTGTTTTTT. The encoded protein is CSASHRSDRELFF.

The J gene is TRBJ2-3, the V gene TRBV7-3; 8 bases are a match to TRBD1. Looked up from germline, CDR1 is SGHTA and CDR2 is FQGTGA. Trimming took 4 bases from V and 6 from J; bases not matched to a gene: 6. CDR3 size: 14 residues. This CDR3 is CASSWGQVGDTQYF. The DNA for the CDR3 is TGTGCCAGCAGCTGGGGACAGGTCGGGGATACGCAGTATTTT. Using reference TRBV7-3 and TRBJ2-3 for the parts outside the CDR3, the full variable domain is GAGVSQTPSNKVTEKGKYVELRCDPISGHTALYWYRQSLGQGPEFLIYFQGTGAADDSGLPNDRFFAVRPEGSVSTLKIQRTERGDSAVYLCASSWGQVGDTQYFGPGTRLTVL.

In its sample, this clone was seen once. The chain uses TRBV3-1 (or the pseudogene TRBV3-2) and TRBJ2-4; a possible D gene is TRBD2 (5 bases). Trimming pared 6 bases from V and 1 base from J, leaving 10 bases between. The CDR3 contains 14 residues. Germline values: CDR1 LGHDT, CDR2 YNNKEL (reference sequence). The CDR3 here is CASSERGAKNIQYF. The CDR3 coding sequence is TGTGCCAGCAGTGAACGGGGTGCCAAAAACATTCAGTACTTC.

The chain links TRBV19 to TRBJ1-3; 7 positions agree with TRBD1. Germline CDR1 LNHDA, CDR2 SQIVND (reference sequence). Germline trimming cut 8 bases from V and 2 bases from J; bases unmatched to any gene: 0. The CDR3 spans 12 residues. The CDR3 spells CASQGAGNTIYF. CDR3 DNA sequence: TGTGCCAGTCAGGGGGCTGGAAACACCATATATTTT. Supplemented by reference TRBV19 and TRBJ1-3, the full variable domain reads DGGITQSPKYLFRKEGQNVTLSCEQNLNHDAMYWYRQDPGQGLRLIYYSQIVNDFQKGDIAEGYSVSREKKESFPLTVTSAQKNPTAFYLCASQGAGNTIYFGEGSWLTVV.